This T cell receptor beta chain was sequenced in a study of shared clonotypes between healthy human individuals. The V and J ends lost 6 bases and 0 bases respectively, with 6 bases between them. Germline V gene lookup returns CDR1 KGHSH and CDR2 LQKENI. The CDR3 is made up of 13 amino acids. Remarks on this clone: The antigen remains undetermined.

Study results and limitations: A generally larger estimated richness was seen in naive subsets than in memory subsets.

In the original workflow: ImmunoSEQ supplied junction-only sequences lacking quality scores, so filtering was different. Measured with immunoSEQ multiplex PCR; TCRdb has only the in-frame clones, and not every one. V, J and clone size reflect that table, while D and trimming were determined from the DNA. Of 400,000 or so clones in the sample, roughly 96% were seen once. Every donor, a Caucasian adult, lived in Nashville, Tennessee. CD45RO+ cells went into CD8 memory alongside CCR7-negative CD45RA+ TemRA cells. This receptor was identified in a young man in good health. Sequenced sample: memory CD8+ T cells sorted from blood. Specified subset: CD45RO+ cells pooled with CCR7-negative TemRA cells. V is TRBV18 and J is TRBJ2-1; no firm D call. DNA for the CDR3: TGTGCCAGCTCGAACAACTCCTACAATGAGCAGTTCTTC. Encoded protein: CASSNNSYNEQFF.